The 15 T cell receptor beta chains reported below all come from one sample, sequenced in a study of blood T cells in healthy people across ages. A second about 6 to 11 cycle PCR used barcoded and J-beta primers. TCRdb processed the 5' RACE reads anew with MiXCR; each CDR3 protein has one entry. Here the sample spans 1.5 million or so distinct CDR3 sequences, less than 45% being singletons. The specimen sequenced was blood. The receptors were sampled from a woman younger than 35 in good health.

The gene calls are TRBV13 and TRBJ2-3; D gene ambiguous. The CDR3 has 12 residues. Germline lookup yields CDR1 PRHDT and CDR2 FYEKMQ (reference sequence). Trimming removed 5 bases at V and 5 bases at J, with 8 bases between. Here the CDR3 DNA reads TGTGCCAGCAGCGTAGATGTAGATACGCAGTATTTT. This translates into CASSVDVDTQYF.

This clonotype was counted between two and nine times. The gene calls are TRBV5-5 and TRBJ1-5; possible D gene TRBD1, 5 bases. Trimming removed 1 base from V and 3 bases from J, with 17 bases in between. The CDR3 covers 17 residues. The germline V gene encodes CDR1 SGHKS and CDR2 YYEKEE (reference sequence). The CDR3 sequence is CASSLQLGQGFNQPQHF. The CDR3 nucleotides read TGTGCCAGCAGCTTGCAATTAGGGCAGGGATTCAATCAGCCCCAGCATTTT. Full variable domain (remainder filled in from reference TRBV5-5 and TRBJ1-5): DAGVTQSPTHLIKTRGQQVTLRCSPISGHKSVSWYQQVLGQGPQFIFQYYEKEERGRGNFPDRFSARQFPNYSSELNVNALLLGDSALYLCASSLQLGQGFNQPQHFGDGTRLSIL.

The CDR3 sequence: CASSPIPRNYGYTF. Written as DNA, the CDR3 is TGTGCCAGCAGCCCTATTCCACGAAACTATGGCTACACCTTC. The chain uses TRBV9 and TRBJ1-2; D not certain. Germline CDR1 is SGDLS and CDR2 is YYNGEE. The CDR3 contains 14 residues. Trimming removed 4 bases at V and 2 bases at J, with 12 bases between.

A few counts support this clonotype. The rearrangement links TRBV29-1 to TRBJ2-5, with D hard to call. Germline loops: CDR1 SQVTM, CDR2 ANQGSEA. CDR3 length equals 13 residues. With 7 bases removed from V and 4 bases from J, the gap between germline ends came to 16 bases. CDR3 region: CSGNSLWGETQYF. The CDR3 nucleotides are TGCAGCGGAAACTCACTCTGGGGAGAGACCCAGTACTTC. The whole variable domain, filled in from reference TRBV29-1 and TRBJ2-5, reads SAVISQKPSRDICQRGTSLTIQCQVDSQVTMMFWYRQQPGQSLTLIATANQGSEATYESGFVIDKFPISRPNLTFSTLTVSNMSPEDSSIYLCSGNSLWGETQYFGPGTRLLVL.

The chain links TRBV2 to TRBJ2-3, with D possibly TRBD1 on 6 matching bases. V dropped 7 bases and J dropped 1 base, with 15 bases sitting between them. In germline, CDR1 is SNHLY, CDR2 FYNNEI. The CDR3 consists of 15 residues. Here the CDR3 DNA reads TGTGCCAGCATTATCACAGGGCTGGGCACAGATACGCAGTATTTT. This codes for CASIITGLGTDTQYF.

The rearrangement links TRBV11-2 to TRBJ2-2, with 13 bases matching TRBD2. Germline CDR1 reads SGHAT; CDR2 reads FQNNGV. J was trimmed by 5 bases and V by 3 bases; bases with no gene match: 9. CDR3 size: 18 residues. The CDR3 DNA reads as TGTGCCAGCAGCTTGGGCGGGACTAGCGGGATTCGTACCGGGGAGCTGTTTTTT. Translating it yields CASSLGGTSGIRTGELFF.

This clonotype was observed once. This rearrangement joins TRBV20-1 to TRBJ2-7; 9 bases agree with TRBD1. The CDR3 is made up of 13 amino acids. Trimming took 6 bases from V and 0 from J; bases not matched to a gene: 3. Germline V CDR1 and CDR2: DFQATT, SNEGSKA (reference sequence). CDR3 in amino acids: CSAGDRASYEQYF. CDR3 nucleotide sequence: TGCAGTGCCGGGGACAGGGCCTCCTACGAGCAGTACTTC.

This clonotype was detected only a few times. V usage is TRBV29-1 and J usage is TRBJ2-3; D is perhaps TRBD1 (5 bases). The CDR3 is made up of 13 amino acids. From germline, CDR1 is SQVTM and CDR2 ANQGSEA. V was shortened by 4 bases and J by 6 bases, with 14 bases between the two germline ends. The CDR3, as DNA: TGCAGCGTTGTGGGCAGGGTGGTGGATACGCAGTATTTT. Amino acids: CSVVGRVVDTQYF.

This clonotype has a count of ten or more. The chain combines TRBV4-1 with TRBJ2-7, with D perhaps being TRBD1 or TRBD2 (5 bases each). Trimming took off 0 bases at V and 3 bases at J, with 12 bases between the two ends. Germline-derived CDR1 and CDR2 are MGHRA and YSYEKL. The CDR3 sequence is 15 residues long. The CDR3 DNA reads TGCGCCAGCAGCCAAGAAGGGACGGTTAGCTACGAGCAGTACTTC. This sequence encodes CASSQEGTVSYEQYF.

The chain links TRBV12-3 or TRBV12-4 to TRBJ2-7; tentatively, D is TRBD2 (5 bases). Trimming took 8 bases from V and 6 from J, leaving 17 bases between them. The CDR3 is 13 residues long. CDR3 protein: CASASPLEAEQYF. The CDR3 nucleotides read TGTGCCAGCGCTTCCCCACTAGAAGCCGAGCAGTACTTC.

The V call is TRBV29-1, the J call TRBJ2-1; D is ambiguous. The DNA end favors TRBJ2-7, so the J call may be wrong. CDR1 and CDR2 from the germline V gene are SQVTM and ANQGSEA. CDR3 size: 14 residues. DNA for the CDR3: TGCAGCGCCCAGACGGGCCCCTCCTACAATGAGCAGTACTTC. Protein: CSAQTGPSYNEQYF.

This clonotype came up a few times. The rearrangement uses TRBV12-3 or TRBV12-4 and TRBJ2-1; a possible D gene is TRBD2 (5 bases). CDR3 size: 14 residues. Between the trimmed V and J ends, which lost 6 bases and 10 bases, there was a span of 19 bases. Here the CDR3 DNA reads TGTGCCAGCAGCCCCGTCGGAGGATCTTGGGAGCAGTTCTTC. Translating gives CASSPVGGSWEQFF.

V gene TRBV7-2 combines with J gene TRBJ2-2; 13 nucleotides align to TRBD2. Trimming cost V 4 bases and J 5 bases; bases outside gene matches: 10. Per germline, CDR1 SGHTA and CDR2 FQGNSA. The CDR3 is made up of 18 amino acids. The DNA of the CDR3 is TGTGCCAGCAGCTCTGGACTAGCGGGGGTATATAGAACCGGGGAGCTGTTTTTT. Its protein product is CASSSGLAGVYRTGELFF.

V gene TRBV2 combines with J gene TRBJ2-7; no clear D gene. Germline V gene lookup returns CDR1 SNHLY and CDR2 FYNNEI. The CDR3 is made up of 13 amino acids. V was clipped by 2 bases and J by 1 base, with 6 bases between them. In DNA form, the CDR3 reads TGTGCCAGCAGTGAATATAGGTCCTACGAGCAGTACTTC. Its protein is CASSEYRSYEQYF.

CDR3 sequence (DNA): TGCAGTGCCGAGGGCGCGGATTCTAAGGGCAATGAGCAGTTCTTC. Protein sequence: CSAEGADSKGNEQFF. The chain combines TRBV20-1 with TRBJ2-1, with a tentative D call TRBD2 (5 bases). Trimming pared 6 bases from V and 6 bases from J, leaving 21 bases between. Germline V gene lookup returns CDR1 DFQATT and CDR2 SNEGSKA (reference sequence). This CDR3 spans 15 amino acids.